This TCR beta chain was profiled in a study of T-cell memory formation after mild COVID-19. Overall study findings and caveats: Mainly in CM and EM were contracting CD4+ clones; CD8+ were in EMRA. In pre-infection memory, a portion of responding clones appeared, which suggested that cross-reactive memory joined. CD4+ bias marked clones expanding day 15 to 37, unlike balanced contracting clones.

TCRdb recomputed calls from the 5' RACE reads with MiXCR, one row per CDR3 protein. Seen here are hundreds of thousands of distinct CDR3 sequences, more than 15% observed once, and the top ten hold around 12%. There are 13 residues in the CDR3. The V and J ends lost 7 bases and 3 bases, in that order; junction bases with no gene match: 3. Germline CDR1 is MDHEN and CDR2 is SYDVKM. This clonotype was detected a few times. Its target is not known. The sample comprised PBMCs or a T cell subset sorted from them (not recorded which). This sequence was found in an adult woman who had mild COVID-19 (a few samples of this study predate the infection). Cell type and time point are not known. The V call is TRBV28, the J call TRBJ1-1; 9 bases align to TRBD1. The CDR3 sequence: CASMTGGYTEAFF. CDR3 coding DNA: TGTGCCAGCATGACAGGGGGATACACTGAAGCTTTCTTT.